The present T cell receptor (beta chain) was sequenced within a study of blood T cells in healthy people across ages. To note about this clonotype: Its antigen is not known.

Whole-study findings and limits: Leaving the PBMCs unsorted stopped any conclusive comparison of naive versus antigen-experienced cells.

Next came a second PCR, run for about 7 to 11 cycles, which used a sample-barcoded 5' primer along with a J-beta primer mix. TCRdb analysed the 5' RACE reads with MiXCR anew, one entry per CDR3 protein. Counted here are about 580,000 distinct CDR3 sequences, around 50% occurring once; the ten biggest clones make up roughly 25%. Trimming took off 2 bases at V and 3 bases at J, with 12 bases between the two ends. This CDR3 spans 15 amino acids. Germline CDR1 and CDR2: SGHTA and FQGNSA. Peripheral blood was drawn, around 9.4 milliliters per donor. The authors isolated at least 7 million PBMCs per sample.

The source of this sequence is a man older than 75 in good health. The sequencing sample was made of blood. This chain links TRBV7-2 with TRBJ2-3; D is unresolved. The CDR3 reads CASSLSPPPTDTQYF. DNA for the CDR3: TGTGCCAGCAGCTTAAGCCCCCCCCCAACAGATACGCAGTATTTT. Complete variable domain (other parts from reference TRBV7-2 and TRBJ2-3): GAGVSQSPSNKVTEKGKDVELRCDPISGHTALYWYRQSLGQGLEFLIYFQGNSAPDKSGLPSDRFSAERTGGSVSTLTIQRTQQEDSAVYLCASSLSPPPTDTQYFGPGTRLTVL.